The 30 T cell receptor beta chains below come from one sample, sequenced in a study of blood T cell repertoires in COVID-19. Sequencing was performed with immunoSEQ multiplex PCR; in TCRdb, only in-frame clones are kept and a portion is missing. Of about 350,000 clones in the sample, around nine tenths are singletons; the top ten hold 3.5% to 4%. Sequencing used peripheral blood. Receptors were obtained from an older woman with COVID-19, enrolled during active disease.

For the CDR3, the DNA is TGTGCCAGCAGCTTCCGAGGGCGAGGGTATAATTCACCCCTCCACTTT. Protein sequence: CASSFRGRGYNSPLHF. This sequence joins TRBV11-2 and TRBJ1-6, with D uncertain. CDR1 and CDR2 from the germline V gene are SGHAT and FQNNGV. The V end lost 3 bases, the J end lost 4 bases, and 13 bases lay between the germline ends. CDR3 length: 16 residues.

V usage is TRBV2 and J usage is TRBJ1-1; 8 bases line up with TRBD1. The V segment lost 6 bases and the J segment 1 base; nucleotides outside the gene matches: 4. The length of the CDR3 is 14 residues. Germline V gene lookup returns CDR1 SNHLY and CDR2 FYNNEI. The CDR3 nucleotides read TGTGCCAGCAGGTCGACAGGGGCGAACACTGAAGCTTTCTTT. Encoded protein: CASRSTGANTEAFF. Looking up the rest from reference TRBV2 and TRBJ1-1 gives the full variable domain: EPEVTQTPSHQVTQMGQEVILRCVPISNHLYFYWYRQILGQKVEFLVSFYNNEISEKSEIFDDQFSVERPDGSNFTLKIRSTKLEDSAMYFCASRSTGANTEAFFGQGTRLTVV.

The rearrangement joins TRBV5-1 to TRBJ1-2, with D perhaps TRBD1 (5 bases). CDR1 and CDR2 (germline): SGHRS, YFSETQ. CDR3 size: 15 residues. Trimming pared 0 bases from V and 8 bases from J, leaving 17 bases between. The CDR3 loop is CASSLAPQGMGGYTF. DNA for the CDR3: TGCGCCAGCAGCTTGGCGCCTCAGGGCATGGGCGGCTACACCTTC.

The rearrangement uses TRBV28 and TRBJ1-2, with 8 bases matching TRBD1. Germline lookup yields CDR1 MDHEN and CDR2 SYDVKM. This CDR3 has 16 residues. The J segment lost 6 bases and the V segment lost 6 bases, leaving 15 bases of the junction unmatched. In DNA form, the CDR3 reads TGTGCCAGCAGGGACAGGGTTTTTACCCCCCGGCATGGCTACACCTTC. Its protein product is CASRDRVFTPRHGYTF.

J is TRBJ2-7 and V is TRBV14; 10 bases are a match to TRBD2. The V gene end was trimmed by 3 bases and the J gene end by 4 bases; junction bases not matched to a gene: 6. The CDR3 contains 15 residues. In germline, CDR1 is SGHDN, CDR2 FVKESK. The CDR3 nucleotides read TGTGCCAGCAGCCACAGACCTAGCGGGGGTTACGAGCAGTACTTC. The encoded protein is CASSHRPSGGYEQYF.

The chain links TRBV7-2 to TRBJ2-7; possible D gene TRBD1, 6 bases. Between the trimmed V and J ends, which lost 4 bases and 3 bases, there was a span of 13 bases. CDR1 is SGHTA, CDR2 FQGNSA, per germline. The CDR3 is 14 amino acids. CDR3 DNA sequence: TGTGCCAGCAGCTCACAGGGCGCCAGCTACGAGCAGTACTTC. It yields the protein CASSSQGASYEQYF.

This clone has just a few counts. The chain links TRBV7-9 to TRBJ1-1; a possible D gene is TRBD1 (5 bases). V dropped 2 bases and J dropped 1 base, with 11 bases sitting between them. This CDR3 is built from 15 residues. Germline loops: CDR1 SEHNR, CDR2 FQNEAQ (reference sequence). CDR3 sequence reads: CASSLKGSPNTEAFF. CDR3 nucleotides: TGTGCCAGCAGCTTAAAGGGGTCACCGAACACTGAAGCTTTCTTT.

The chain couples TRBV27 to TRBJ1-2, with 7 nucleotides matching TRBD1. V dropped 4 bases and J dropped 6; count of bases not matched to a gene: 8. The CDR3 sequence is 14 residues long. Germline CDR1 is MNHEY and CDR2 is SMNVEV (reference sequence). The CDR3 reads CASSSDRDRNGYTF. CDR3 DNA: TGTGCCAGCAGTTCAGACAGGGACCGGAATGGCTACACCTTC.

The chain joins TRBV9 to TRBJ2-3, with no clear D. Trimming stripped 0 bases from V and 5 bases from J, with 4 bases between. Germline values: CDR1 SGDLS, CDR2 YYNGEE. This CDR3 is 12 amino acids long. This chain's CDR3 is CASSVELDTQYF. Written as DNA, the CDR3 is TGTGCCAGCAGCGTAGAACTAGATACGCAGTATTTT. Full variable domain (remainder filled in from reference TRBV9 and TRBJ2-3): DSGVTQTPKHLITATGQRVTLRCSPRSGDLSVYWYQQSLDQGLQFLIQYYNGEERAKGNILERFSAQQFPDLHSELNLSSLELGDSALYFCASSVELDTQYFGPGTRLTVL.

The chain uses TRBV24-1 and TRBJ2-5; 7 bases are shared with TRBD1. Trimming at V came to 5 bases and at J to 3 bases, leaving 5 bases not matched to a gene. There are 14 residues in the CDR3. Germline CDR1 is KGHDR and CDR2 is SFDVKD. The CDR3 DNA reads TGTGCCACCAGTGGACAGGGCAATGAAGAGACCCAGTACTTC. Amino acid sequence: CATSGQGNEETQYF.

This chain connects TRBV12-5 to TRBJ1-4; no clear D. The CDR3 runs to 12 residues. Trimming shortened V by 6 bases and J by 11 bases, and 13 bases separated the two germline ends. CDR1 is LGHNT and CDR2 is FRNRAP in the germline V gene. CDR3 loop: CASGNTSPKLFF. CDR3 nucleotide sequence: TGTGCTAGTGGCAACACCTCCCCTAAACTGTTTTTT.

The CDR3 protein is CSLRDRMNTEAFF. The CDR3 nucleotides read TGCAGCTTAAGGGACAGAATGAACACTGAAGCTTTCTTT. V gene TRBV29-1 combines with J gene TRBJ1-1; TRBD1 matches at 7 bases. The CDR3 runs 13 residues. The V gene end was trimmed by 8 bases and the J gene end by 0 bases; junction bases not matched to a gene: 6. The V gene's germline CDR1 is SQVTM and CDR2 ANQGSEA.

The gene calls are TRBV7-9 and TRBJ1-2; TRBD1 is a possible D gene (5 bases). The CDR3 loop spans 12 amino acids. Germline V gene sequence: CDR1 SEHNR, CDR2 FQNEAQ (reference sequence). Trimming shortened V by 3 bases and J by 6 bases, and 8 bases separated the two germline ends. CDR3 amino acids: CASSFGGNGYTF. The CDR3 coding sequence is TGTGCCAGCAGCTTTGGGGGGAATGGCTACACCTTC.

This rearrangement joins TRBV7-9 to TRBJ2-7; 7 nucleotides line up with TRBD2. Trimming at V came to 4 bases and at J to 9 bases, leaving 9 bases not matched to a gene. Looked up from germline, CDR1 is SEHNR and CDR2 is FQNEAQ (reference sequence). The CDR3 has 13 residues. This CDR3 reads CASSSSGGSWQYF. The CDR3 nucleotides read TGTGCCAGCAGCTCCTCCGGGGGGTCGTGGCAGTACTTC. Full variable domain (missing parts from reference TRBV7-9 and TRBJ2-7): DTGVSQNPRHKITKRGQNVTFRCDPISEHNRLYWYRQTLGQGPEFLTYFQNEAQLEKSRLLSDRFSAERPKGSFSTLEIQRTEQGDSAMYLCASSSSGGSWQYFGPGTRLTVT.

The chain recombines TRBV9 with TRBJ2-3; TRBD2 might be the D (6 bases). V lost 1 base to trimming and J lost 5 bases, with 11 bases between them. This CDR3 contains 14 residues. CDR1 and CDR2 (germline): SGDLS, YYNGEE. CDR3 loop: CASSVYTGVDTQYF. The CDR3, as DNA: TGTGCCAGCAGCGTATATACGGGAGTAGATACGCAGTATTTT.

V and J are TRBV18 and TRBJ2-2, with no clear D. Trimming shortened V by 2 bases and J by 4 bases, and 14 bases separated the two germline ends. The length of the CDR3 is 16 residues. Germline values: CDR1 KGHSH, CDR2 LQKENI. The CDR3 region has the DNA TGTGCCAGCTCACCAACAAGGAGTTTTATCACCGGGGAGCTGTTTTTT. The encoded protein is CASSPTRSFITGELFF. Filled out from reference TRBV18 and TRBJ2-2, the complete variable domain reads NAGVMQNPRHLVRRRGQEARLRCSPMKGHSHVYWYRQLPEEGLKFMVYLQKENIIDESGMPKERFSAEFPKEGPSILRIQQVVRGDSAAYFCASSPTRSFITGELFFGEGSRLTVL.

The rearrangement uses TRBV19 and TRBJ1-1, with TRBD1 matching 10 bases. With 4 bases clipped from V and 4 bases from J, the junction kept 15 bases outside the gene matches. Germline V CDR1 and CDR2: LNHDA, SQIVND (reference sequence). CDR3 length equals 18 residues. CDR3 nucleotides: TGTGCCAGTAGTACCCAAGGGCAGGGACAGGGGATGAGCACTGAAGCTTTCTTT. Amino acid sequence: CASSTQGQGQGMSTEAFF.

The chain joins TRBV27 to TRBJ1-3; 7 nucleotides agree with TRBD1. Germline V gene sequence: CDR1 MNHEY, CDR2 SMNVEV (reference sequence). J lost 3 bases, V lost 3 bases, and 5 bases had no gene match. The CDR3 totals 15 residues. In nucleotides, the CDR3 is TGTGCCAGCAGTTTCCGTCAGGGGGATGGAAACACCATATATTTT. Its translation is CASSFRQGDGNTIYF.

The chain has TRBV9 and TRBJ2-5; a weak D match, TRBD2 (7 bases). With 0 bases removed from V and 4 bases from J, the gap between germline ends came to 13 bases. Germline assignment: CDR1 SGDLS and CDR2 YYNGEE. This CDR3 has 15 residues. CDR3 DNA sequence: TGTGCCAGCAGCGTAGTCCCGGGGGGCAGAGAGACCCAGTACTTC. This sequence encodes CASSVVPGGRETQYF. The whole variable domain, filled in from reference TRBV9 and TRBJ2-5, reads DSGVTQTPKHLITATGQRVTLRCSPRSGDLSVYWYQQSLDQGLQFLIQYYNGEERAKGNILERFSAQQFPDLHSELNLSSLELGDSALYFCASSVVPGGRETQYFGPGTRLLVL.

The chain is built from TRBV6-5 and TRBJ2-1, with 15 positions matching TRBD2. Looked up from germline, CDR1 is MNHEY and CDR2 is SVGAGI. After removal of 6 bases from V and 10 bases from J, the junction contained 4 bases not matched to a gene. CDR3 length: 14 residues. CDR3 sequence: CASRGLAGGGEQFF. CDR3 DNA: TGTGCCAGCAGGGGACTAGCGGGGGGAGGCGAGCAGTTCTTC.

CDR3 sequence (DNA): TGTGCCAGCAGTTTAACCCCCTGGGACAGGGTCATGGCTTTCTTT. Translation: CASSLTPWDRVMAFF. The chain uses TRBV27 and TRBJ1-1; TRBD1 matches 9 bases. This CDR3 comprises 15 residues. The trim removed 2 bases at V and 11 bases at J, leaving 12 bases unmatched. Germline CDR1 reads MNHEY; CDR2 reads SMNVEV (reference sequence).

The chain carries TRBV10-2 and TRBJ1-3; D may be TRBD1 (5 bases). Trimming removed 7 bases at V and 5 bases at J, with 18 bases between. The CDR3 totals 15 residues. The V gene's germline CDR1 is WSHSY and CDR2 SAAADI. CDR3 bases: TGCGCCAGCAAACCGACAGCAGTGACCCGAAACACCATATATTTT. Translated, it gives CASKPTAVTRNTIYF.

The V gene is TRBV4-1, the J gene TRBJ2-3; D is perhaps TRBD2 (6 bases). The CDR3 totals 14 residues. The V gene's germline CDR1 is MGHRA and CDR2 YSYEKL. V was shortened by 8 bases and J by 2 bases, with 14 bases between the two germline ends. The CDR3, as DNA: TGCGCCAGCCAGCCGGCGGGGACCACAGATACGCAGTATTTT. Protein sequence: CASQPAGTTDTQYF.

The J gene is TRBJ2-7, the V gene TRBV3-1 (or the pseudogene TRBV3-2), with D possibly TRBD1 on 6 matching bases. The CDR3 spans 13 residues. The germline V gene encodes CDR1 LGHDT and CDR2 YNNKEL (reference sequence). Trimming took 2 bases from V and 2 from J, leaving 7 bases between them. DNA for the CDR3: TGTGCCAGCAGCCAAAGGACAGCCTACGAGCAGTACTTC. It specifies CASSQRTAYEQYF.

This chain's CDR3 is CASRGRGQSNTEAFF. The CDR3 bases are TGTGCCAGTAGGGGCCGGGGACAGTCAAACACTGAAGCTTTCTTT. The V gene is TRBV19, the J gene TRBJ1-1; 7 bases are shared with TRBD1. The CDR3 runs to 15 residues. V shed 6 bases and J 2 bases; nucleotides not matched to a gene: 9. Germline loops: CDR1 LNHDA, CDR2 SQIVND (reference sequence).

The V and J genes are TRBV29-1 and TRBJ1-1; 7 nucleotides line up with TRBD1. The CDR3 runs to 13 residues. Germline values: CDR1 SQVTM, CDR2 ANQGSEA. The ends lost 3 bases at V and 6 bases at J; junction bases unmatched: 7. DNA of the CDR3: TGCAGCGTTGAGTTCGGGACAGTATCTGAAGCTTTCTTT. Protein: CSVEFGTVSEAFF.

J is TRBJ1-2 and V is TRBV20-1; D might be TRBD1 (6 bases). The CDR3 is 15 amino acids. CDR1 is DFQATT, CDR2 SNEGSKA, per germline (reference sequence). The V end lost 3 bases, the J end lost 2 bases, and 16 bases lay between the germline ends. CDR3 amino acids: CSASDLVGGNYGYTF. The CDR3, as DNA: TGCAGTGCTAGTGATCTCGTAGGGGGAAACTATGGCTACACCTTC.

The rearrangement uses TRBV5-6 and TRBJ2-3, with 9 bases lining up with TRBD1. CDR1 and CDR2 (germline): SGHDT, YYEEEE. This CDR3 is built from 16 residues. V lost 3 bases to trimming and J lost 2 bases; unmatched junction nucleotides: 7. CDR3 in DNA: TGTGCCAGCAGCTCGATACAGGGGGCTTCCACAGATACGCAGTATTTT. This codes for CASSSIQGASTDTQYF.

The V and J genes are TRBV2 and TRBJ1-2; a weak D match, TRBD1 (5 bases). There are 13 residues in the CDR3. Germline values: CDR1 SNHLY, CDR2 FYNNEI. The V gene lost 7 bases and the J gene lost 4 bases, with 13 bases spanning the gap. CDR3 DNA sequence: TGTGCCAGCATTCGGGGGACCCCCTATGGCTACACCTTC. Its protein is CASIRGTPYGYTF.

Of note for this clone: Other nucleotide sequences in the sample specify the same CDR3. The rearrangement uses TRBV5-1 and TRBJ1-1; D is undetermined. V gave up 2 bases and J gave up 1 base, with 6 bases separating them. In germline, CDR1 is SGHRS, CDR2 YFSETQ. The CDR3 runs to 13 residues. The CDR3 protein is CASSFGGNTEAFF. CDR3 DNA sequence: TGCGCCAGCAGCTTCGGTGGGAACACTGAAGCTTTCTTT.